The rows below give T cell receptor beta chains drawn from one sample of a study of STAT5B mutations in CD4+ large granular lymphocyte leukemia. Sequencing used immunoSEQ multiplex PCR; TCRdb keeps in-frame clones, though not all of them. Of around 48,000 clones in the sample, under 80% are singletons; the top ten hold over 1.5%. Material: CD4+ T cells from blood buffy coats. These receptors came from a human donor in good health. CDR3s include the opening cysteine and the closing phenylalanine or tryptophan. D genes are given only for firm matches. The listing skips clone size in some rows; elsewhere it reads once, few, many or a size class.

D gene: NA
clone size: NA
J gene: TRBJ2-6
V gene: TRBV18
CDR3 protein: CASSPIREAGANVLTF
CDR3 DNA: TGTGCCAGCTCACCGATCAGGGAAGCTGGGGCCAACGTCCTGACTTTC

D gene: NA
clone size: NA
J gene: TRBJ2-6
V gene: TRBV9
CDR3 protein: CASSPTSAGTWKGANVLTF
CDR3 DNA: TGTGCCAGCAGCCCCACCTCCGCCGGGACCTGGAAAGGGGCCAACGTCCTGACTTTC

D gene: TRBD2
clone size: once
J gene: TRBJ2-1
V gene: TRBV2
CDR3 protein: CASSGRLLAGGRNEQFF
CDR3 DNA: TGTGCCAGCAGTGGTCGTTTGCTAGCGGGGGGGCGGAATGAGCAGTTCTTC

D gene: NA
clone size: few
J gene: TRBJ2-7
V gene: TRBV11-2
CDR3 protein: CASSLVLPGYEQYF
CDR3 DNA: TGTGCCAGCAGCTTAGTGCTTCCGGGTTACGAGCAGTACTTC

D gene: NA
clone size: NA
J gene: TRBJ2-1
V gene: TRBV30
CDR3 protein: CAGDSQGSYNEQFF
CDR3 DNA: TGTGCCGGGGACTCCCAGGGATCCTACAATGAGCAGTTCTTC

D gene: NA
clone size: few
J gene: TRBJ1-5
V gene: TRBV4-1
CDR3 protein: CASSQGHSNQPQHF
CDR3 DNA: TGCGCCAGCAGCCAAGGTCACAGTAATCAGCCCCAGCATTTT

D gene: TRBD1
clone size: few
J gene: TRBJ1-5
V gene: TRBV30
CDR3 protein: CAWSKGTANQPQHF
CDR3 DNA: TGTGCCTGGAGTAAAGGGACAGCCAATCAGCCCCAGCATTTT

D gene: NA
clone size: few
J gene: TRBJ1-2
V gene: TRBV4-2
CDR3 protein: CASSHNYGYTF
CDR3 DNA: TGTGCCAGCAGCCACAACTATGGCTACACCTTC

D gene: TRBD1
clone size: NA
J gene: TRBJ2-5
V gene: TRBV5-1
CDR3 protein: CASSTNPTGRQETQYF
CDR3 DNA: TGCGCCAGCAGCACTAATCCGACAGGGCGTCAAGAGACCCAGTACTTC

D gene: NA
clone size: NA
J gene: TRBJ2-5
V gene: TRBV4-2
CDR3 protein: CASSQASEETQYF
CDR3 DNA: TGTGCCAGCAGCCAAGCTTCGGAGGAGACCCAGTACTTC

D gene: NA
clone size: NA
J gene: TRBJ1-5
V gene: TRBV19
CDR3 protein: CASKTTTHSNQPQHF
CDR3 DNA: TGTGCCAGTAAGACGACTACGCATAGCAATCAGCCCCAGCATTTT

D gene: TRBD1
clone size: NA
J gene: TRBJ1-2
V gene: TRBV19
CDR3 protein: CASSPDFQGANYGYTF
CDR3 DNA: TGTGCCAGTAGCCCAGATTTTCAGGGGGCCAACTATGGCTACACCTTC

D gene: NA
clone size: few
J gene: TRBJ1-1
V gene: TRBV18
CDR3 protein: CASSPQENTEAFF
CDR3 DNA: TGTGCCAGCTCACCCCAGGAGAACACTGAAGCTTTCTTT

D gene: NA
clone size: once
J gene: TRBJ2-1
V gene: TRBV18
CDR3 protein: CASSLGTPSSYNEQFF
CDR3 DNA: TGTGCCAGCTCACTCGGGACACCGAGCTCCTACAATGAGCAGTTCTTC

D gene: TRBD2
clone size: once
J gene: TRBJ2-3
V gene: TRBV27
CDR3 protein: CASSSAGAGADTQYF
CDR3 DNA: TGTGCCAGCAGCTCAGCGGGGGCCGGGGCAGATACGCAGTATTTT

D gene: NA
clone size: few
J gene: TRBJ1-1
V gene: TRBV6-6
CDR3 protein: CASSQGQGNTEAFF
CDR3 DNA: TGTGCCAGCAGTCAAGGGCAGGGGAACACTGAAGCTTTCTTT